The present T cell receptor (beta chain) was sequenced within a study of blood T cells in healthy people across ages (dated by TCRdb to about 2015). About the investigation overall: In model experiments, template switching captured roughly one uniquely barcoded TCR beta cDNA molecule for every two T cells. Four age groups were formed from the donors: young (average 16 years), middle-aged (around 39), aged (about 62) and long-lived (more than 75). Two additional independent replicas of 1 million unique cDNA reads from the same blood draw were analyzed for two donors (one aged 18 to 29 and one aged 80 or older). To avoid experimental bias, donors of different ages were randomly spread across the sequencing lanes. The study measured age-related changes in TCR beta repertoire diversity using deep sequencing normalized with unique cDNA molecular identifiers.

The approximately 39 donors, aged roughly 6 to 95 years, were systemically healthy Caucasian individuals from Russia. Each donor gave roughly 9.5 milliliters of peripheral blood, collected into EDTA-treated Vacutainer tubes. Ficoll-Paque density-gradient centrifugation was used to isolate PBMCs, with at least 6.5 million per sample. Total RNA, at least 5 micrograms per sample, was extracted from PBMCs with Trizol reagent. Naive CD45RAhigh/CD27high T cell percentages were measured by flow cytometry on a PBMC aliquot from every donor. The investigation overall reported the following: Bulk unsorted PBMC profiling prevented conclusive comparison of naive and antigen-experienced compartments. Total diversity estimates from one million sequenced T cells were considered lower bounds and underestimates. Observed TCR beta diversity per million T cells fell roughly linearly with age, and a significant reduction was already apparent by age about 38. Compared with the aged group, more naive CD4+ T cells, fewer expanded clones and increased TCR diversity were shown by the long-lived group, suggesting age selection. Because donor CMV infection status was unknown, age-related changes in expanded clonotypes were potentially confounded. Observed TCR beta diversity correlated strongly with the percentage of naive T cells measured by flow cytometry.

Including cysteine and phenylalanine, the CDR3 has 14 amino acids. The sequence is cut down to CDR3 DNA, 42 bases in frame from base 1. V loses 0 bases of germline sequence and J loses 5 bases, and the interval between the two ends is 11 bases. Reading the germline V gene gives CDR1 SGDLS and CDR2 YYNGEE. With regard to this clonotype: No cognate antigen has been identified for it. No much larger clonotype is one base removed from it; base qualities were not supplied.

The library was produced with 5' RACE. Sequencing took place on an Illumina HiSeq 2500. A second roughly 7 to 11 cycle PCR used a sample-barcoded 5' primer and a J-beta primer mix. Each TCR beta cDNA molecule received a unique molecular identifier from a template-switch 5' adaptor carrying 12 random nucleotides. At least 2.5 million CDR3-containing paired-end reads were obtained from each sample. First-strand cDNA synthesis was performed from all RNA using the Mint cDNA synthesis kit, with priming by a TRBC-specific oligonucleotide. Following uracil-DNA glycosylase treatment, a first 18-cycle PCR with universal primers M1SS and BC2_uni_R was performed on all cDNA. Under the source paper's analysis protocol: Normalization of each sample was performed by random selection of 1 million high-quality reads, each carrying a distinct molecular identifier. Reads with shared molecular identifiers were discarded instead of being binned into consensus sequences. CDR3 identification, clonotype clustering and error correction used MiTCR with a Q25 quality threshold and the strictest error-elimination algorithm. Lower-bound total TCR beta diversity was estimated with a nonparametric unseen species model using Euler transformation. Through fastp at Q25 and MiXCR, TCRdb rebuilt clones from the public reads, retaining in-frame beta chains. Rows with a matching CDR3 protein are joined into one entry that keeps the most common DNA and genes. The V and J calls reflect TCRdb's pipeline rather than the authors' work. For this sample the table gives about 640,000 distinct CDR3 sequences, of which roughly three fifths were detected only once. The ten largest clones capture about two fifths of the sample.

Sequenced: blood. This sequence uses TRBV9 and TRBJ2-5, with no reliable assignment of the D segment. This TCR derives from a man in his 60s in good health. The nucleotides are TGTGCCAGCAGCGTAGCGGTGCTAGGGGAGACCCAGTACTTC. This yields the protein CASSVAVLGETQYF.